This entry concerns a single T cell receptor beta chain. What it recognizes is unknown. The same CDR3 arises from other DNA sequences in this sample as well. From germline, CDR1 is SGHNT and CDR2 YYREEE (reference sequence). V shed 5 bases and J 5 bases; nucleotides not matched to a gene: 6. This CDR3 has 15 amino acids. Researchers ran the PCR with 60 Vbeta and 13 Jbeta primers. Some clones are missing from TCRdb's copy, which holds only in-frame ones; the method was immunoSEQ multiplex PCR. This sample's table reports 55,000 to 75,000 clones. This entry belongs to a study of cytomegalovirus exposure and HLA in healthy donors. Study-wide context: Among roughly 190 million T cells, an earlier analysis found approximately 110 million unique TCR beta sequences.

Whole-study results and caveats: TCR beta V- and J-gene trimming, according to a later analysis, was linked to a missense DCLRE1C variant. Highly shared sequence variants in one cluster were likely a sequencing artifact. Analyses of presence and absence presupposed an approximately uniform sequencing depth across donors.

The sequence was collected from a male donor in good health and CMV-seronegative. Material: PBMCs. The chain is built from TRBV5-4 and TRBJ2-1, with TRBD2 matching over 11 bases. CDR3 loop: CASSLAGGTDNEQFF. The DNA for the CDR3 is TGTGCCAGCAGTTTAGCGGGGGGGACCGACAATGAGCAGTTCTTC.